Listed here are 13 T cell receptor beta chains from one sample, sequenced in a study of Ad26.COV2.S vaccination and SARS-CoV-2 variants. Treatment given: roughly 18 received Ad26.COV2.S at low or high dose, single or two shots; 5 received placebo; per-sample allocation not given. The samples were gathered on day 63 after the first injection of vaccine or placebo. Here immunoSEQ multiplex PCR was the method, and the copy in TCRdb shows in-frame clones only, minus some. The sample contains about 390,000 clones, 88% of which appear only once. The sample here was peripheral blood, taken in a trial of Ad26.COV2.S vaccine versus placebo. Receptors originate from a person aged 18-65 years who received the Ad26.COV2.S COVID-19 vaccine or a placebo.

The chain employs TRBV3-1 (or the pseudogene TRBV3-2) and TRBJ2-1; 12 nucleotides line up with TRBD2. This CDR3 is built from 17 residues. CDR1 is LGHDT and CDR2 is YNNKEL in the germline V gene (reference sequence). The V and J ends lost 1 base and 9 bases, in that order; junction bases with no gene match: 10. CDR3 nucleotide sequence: TGTGCCAGCAGCCAAGGTCTAGCGGGGGGGATTTTAGGTGAGCAGTTCTTC. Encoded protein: CASSQGLAGGILGEQFF.

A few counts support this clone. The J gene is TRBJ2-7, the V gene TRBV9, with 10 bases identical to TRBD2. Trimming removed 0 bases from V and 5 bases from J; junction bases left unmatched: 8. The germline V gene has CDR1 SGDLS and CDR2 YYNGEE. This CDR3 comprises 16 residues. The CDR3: CASSVAPSGGMNEQYF. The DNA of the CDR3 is TGTGCCAGCAGCGTAGCACCTAGCGGGGGAATGAACGAGCAGTACTTC.

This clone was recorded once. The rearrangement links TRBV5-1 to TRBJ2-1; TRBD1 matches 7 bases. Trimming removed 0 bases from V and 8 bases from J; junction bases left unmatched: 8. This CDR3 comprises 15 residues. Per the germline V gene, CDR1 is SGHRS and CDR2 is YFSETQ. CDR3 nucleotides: TGCGCCAGCAGCTTGGGGGACGGACAGGCCCATGAGCAGTTCTTC. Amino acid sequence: CASSLGDGQAHEQFF.

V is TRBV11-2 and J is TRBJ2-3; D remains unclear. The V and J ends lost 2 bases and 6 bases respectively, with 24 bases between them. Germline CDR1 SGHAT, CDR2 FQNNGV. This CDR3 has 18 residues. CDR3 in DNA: TGTGCCAGCAGCTTATCCGCACCGTCACTGACCCCGCCGGATACGCAGTATTTT. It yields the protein CASSLSAPSLTPPDTQYF. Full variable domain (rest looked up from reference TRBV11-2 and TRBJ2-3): EAGVAQSPRYKIIEKRQSVAFWCNPISGHATLYWYQQILGQGPKLLIQFQNNGVVDDSQLPKDRFSAERLKGVDSTLKIQPAKLEDSAVYLCASSLSAPSLTPPDTQYFGPGTRLTVL.

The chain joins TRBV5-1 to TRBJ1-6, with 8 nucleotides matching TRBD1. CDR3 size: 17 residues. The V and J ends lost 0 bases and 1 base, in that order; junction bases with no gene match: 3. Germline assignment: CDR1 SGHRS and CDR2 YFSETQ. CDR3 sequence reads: CASSLAQGASYNSPLHF. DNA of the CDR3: TGCGCCAGCAGCTTGGCGCAGGGGGCTTCCTATAATTCACCCCTCCACTTT. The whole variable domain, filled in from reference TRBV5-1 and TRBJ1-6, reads KAGVTQTPRYLIKTRGQQVTLSCSPISGHRSVSWYQQTPGQGLQFLFEYFSETQRNKGNFPGRFSGRQFSNSRSEMNVSTLELGDSALYLCASSLAQGASYNSPLHFGNGTRLTVT.

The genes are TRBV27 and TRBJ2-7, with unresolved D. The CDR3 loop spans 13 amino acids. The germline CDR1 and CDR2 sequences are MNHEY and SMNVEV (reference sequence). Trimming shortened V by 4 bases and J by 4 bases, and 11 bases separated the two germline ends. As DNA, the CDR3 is TGTGCCAGCAGTTCGGGCGCCAGGTACGAGCAGTACTTC. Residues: CASSSGARYEQYF.

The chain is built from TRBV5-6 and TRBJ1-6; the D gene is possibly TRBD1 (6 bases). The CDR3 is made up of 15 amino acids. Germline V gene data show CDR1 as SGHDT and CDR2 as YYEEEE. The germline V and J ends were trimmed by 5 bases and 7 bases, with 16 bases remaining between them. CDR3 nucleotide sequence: TGTGCCAGCAGTCGTGCTAGGGGGGTGAATTCACCCCTCCACTTT. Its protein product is CASSRARGVNSPLHF.

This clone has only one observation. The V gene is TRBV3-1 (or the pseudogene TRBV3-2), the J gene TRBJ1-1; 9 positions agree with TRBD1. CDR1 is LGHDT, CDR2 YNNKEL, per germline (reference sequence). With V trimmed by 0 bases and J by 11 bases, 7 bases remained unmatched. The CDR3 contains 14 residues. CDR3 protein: CASSQDGTGRMAFF. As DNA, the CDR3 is TGTGCCAGCAGCCAAGATGGGACAGGGAGGATGGCTTTCTTT.

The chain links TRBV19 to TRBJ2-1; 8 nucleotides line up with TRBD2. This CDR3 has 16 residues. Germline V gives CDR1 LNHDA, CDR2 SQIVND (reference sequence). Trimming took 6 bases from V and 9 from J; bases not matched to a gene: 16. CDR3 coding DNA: TGTGCCAGTAGCCTCCCCCCCGGGGGGGATACGGGTGAGCAGTTCTTC. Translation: CASSLPPGGDTGEQFF.

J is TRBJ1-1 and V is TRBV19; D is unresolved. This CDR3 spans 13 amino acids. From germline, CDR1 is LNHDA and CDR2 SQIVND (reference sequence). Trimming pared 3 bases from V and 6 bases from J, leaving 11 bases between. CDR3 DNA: TGTGCCAGTAGTATGGTCTGGGGAGCTGAAGCTTTCTTT. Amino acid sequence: CASSMVWGAEAFF.

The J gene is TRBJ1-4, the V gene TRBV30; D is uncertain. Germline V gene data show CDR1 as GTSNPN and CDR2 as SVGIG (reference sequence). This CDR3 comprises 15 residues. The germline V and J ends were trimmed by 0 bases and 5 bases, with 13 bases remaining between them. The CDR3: CAWSVLTGGNEKLFF. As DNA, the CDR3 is TGTGCCTGGAGTGTATTAACGGGTGGGAATGAAAAACTGTTTTTT.

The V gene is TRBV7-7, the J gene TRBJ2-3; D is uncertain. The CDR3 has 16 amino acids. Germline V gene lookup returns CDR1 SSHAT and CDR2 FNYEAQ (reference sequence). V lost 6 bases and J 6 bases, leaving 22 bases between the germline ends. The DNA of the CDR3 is TGTGCCAGCAGTTCACCCATAATACACGGTTGGGATACGCAGTATTTT. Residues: CASSSPIIHGWDTQYF.

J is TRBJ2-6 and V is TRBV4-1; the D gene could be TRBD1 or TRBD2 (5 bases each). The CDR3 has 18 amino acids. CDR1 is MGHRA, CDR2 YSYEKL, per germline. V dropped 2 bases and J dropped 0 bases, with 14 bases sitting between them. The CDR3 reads CASSQNRDGSSGANVLTF. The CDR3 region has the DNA TGCGCCAGCAGCCAAAACCGGGACGGAAGCTCTGGGGCCAACGTCCTGACTTTC.